This is a list of T cell receptor beta chains from one sample in a study of CD8+CD57+ T cells in acquired aplastic anemia. TCRdb re-analysed the reads in MiXCR, keeping a single row per CDR3 protein. The profile shows 400,000 to 450,000 distinct CDR3 sequences, 65% to 75% of them singletons. Sequencing used sorted CD4+, CD8+, or CD8+CD57+ T cells (not recorded which) from PBMCs. Receptor source: a human donor in good health, serving as a control. CDR3s include the opening cysteine and the closing phenylalanine or tryptophan. D genes are given only for firm matches. A row's size may be missing; if present it is once, few, many or a size class.

clone size	V gene	D gene	J gene	CDR3 protein	CDR3 DNA
NA	TRBV15	TRBD1	TRBJ1-4	CASSAGTGGEKLFF	TGTGCCAGCAGCGCAGGGACAGGGGGTGAAAAACTGTTTTTT
NA	TRBV5-1	NA	TRBJ2-7	CASSLEPGSSYEQYF	TGCGCCAGCAGCTTGGAGCCAGGGTCTTCCTACGAGCAGTACTTC
NA	TRBV19	NA	TRBJ1-5	CASSAERYQPQHF	TGTGCCAGTAGTGCAGAGCGATATCAGCCCCAGCATTTT
NA	TRBV9	TRBD2	TRBJ2-3	CASSVGTSGGIHTQYF	TGTGCCAGCAGCGTAGGAACTAGCGGGGGGATTCATACGCAGTATTTT
NA	TRBV7-9	NA	TRBJ2-3	CASSPPVGTDTQYF	TGTGCCAGCAGCCCTCCGGTGGGCACAGATACGCAGTATTTT
NA	TRBV10-3	TRBD1	TRBJ1-1	CAISVGTGNTEAFF	TGTGCCATCAGTGTCGGGACAGGGAACACTGAAGCTTTCTTT
few	TRBV2	NA	TRBJ2-7	CASSAHEQYF	TGTGCCAGCAGTGCACACGAGCAGTACTTC
many	TRBV19	NA	TRBJ2-3	CASRGLASADTQYF	TGTGCCAGCCGTGGGCTAGCGAGCGCAGATACGCAGTATTTT
NA	TRBV12-3/TRBV12-4	TRBD1	TRBJ2-7	CASSGDRLNYEQYF	TGTGCCAGCAGTGGGGACAGATTAAACTACGAGCAGTACTTC
once	TRBV12-3/TRBV12-4	TRBD1	TRBJ1-2	CASSLLVGDRGCGYTF	TGTGCCAGCAGTTTATTAGTCGGGGACAGAGGCTGTGGCTACACCTTC
NA	TRBV10-1	NA	TRBJ2-7	CASSEGSKPYEQYF	TGCGCCAGCAGTGAGGGGTCGAAGCCCTACGAGCAGTACTTC
NA	TRBV7-2	NA	TRBJ2-2	CASSLLQGPRELVF	TGTGCCAGCAGCCTTTTGCAGGGACCCCGGGAGCTGGTTTTT
NA	TRBV7-8	NA	TRBJ1-2	CASSPDLGAGYTF	TGTGCCAGCAGCCCCGATCTTGGGGCGGGCTACACCTTC
once	TRBV19	TRBD1	TRBJ1-5	CASSPHSQGVSNQPQHF	TGTGCCAGTAGTCCCCATTCCCAGGGGGTTTCGAATCAGCCCCAGCATTTT
NA	TRBV9	NA	TRBJ1-5	CASSLMTAGQAQHF	TGTGCCAGCAGCTTGATGACGGCTGGTCAGGCGCAGCATTTT
few	TRBV15	NA	TRBJ2-3	CATGADTYNEQYF	TGTGCCACGGGGGCAGACACCTACAATGAGCAGTATTTT
NA	TRBV7-9	NA	TRBJ1-2	CASGSTVGGNTQYTF	TGTGCCAGCGGCTCCACTGTCGGGGGGAATACGCAGTATACCTTC
NA	TRBV20-1	TRBD2	TRBJ2-7	CSARDGIGGGANEQYF	TGCAGTGCTAGAGACGGGATCGGCGGGGGGGCTAACGAGCAGTACTTC
many	TRBV5-5	NA	TRBJ1-5	CASSSGYSNQPQHF	TGTGCCAGCAGCTCGGGGTATAGCAATCAGCCCCAGCATTTT
many	TRBV6-5	NA	TRBJ2-1	CASSSTGTGYNEQFF	TGTGCCAGCAGCTCCACCGGGACGGGGTACAATGAGCAGTTCTTC
many	TRBV7-2	NA	TRBJ2-2	CASSLYGSDTGELFF	TGTGCCAGCAGCTTATACGGCAGCGACACCGGGGAGCTGTTTTTT
many	TRBV19	NA	TRBJ2-5	CASSIVRQETQYF	TGTGCCAGTAGTATTGTACGCCAAGAGACCCAGTACTTC
NA	TRBV5-1	NA	TRBJ1-2	CASSVGREIEYGYTF	TGTGCCAGCAGCGTTGGTCGAGAGATTGAGTATGGCTACACCTTC
NA	TRBV2	NA	TRBJ1-3	CASSKGQSNTIYF	TGTGCCAGCAGTAAAGGCCAGTCAAACACCATATATTTT
NA	TRBV30	NA	TRBJ2-2	CAWSGNRLAGELFF	TGTGCCTGGAGTGGTAACCGGCTCGCCGGGGAGCTGTTTTTT
few	TRBV7-7	NA	TRBJ2-1	CASGNSGEQFF	TGTGCTAGCGGCAATAGTGGTGAGCAGTTCTTC
once	TRBV7-2	NA	TRBJ1-5	CASSGTIAGTDTQHF	TGTGCCAGCAGCGGGACGATAGCGGGCACAGATACGCAGCATTTT
many	TRBV20-1	NA	TRBJ2-7	CSARGTVGVVSYEQYF	TGCAGTGCTAGAGGTACCGTGGGGGTTGTATCCTACGAGCAGTACTTC
NA	TRBV5-1	NA	TRBJ1-1	CASSPRGHTEAFF	TGCGCCAGCAGCCCACGAGGTCACACTGAAGCTTTCTTT
NA	TRBV20-1	TRBD2	TRBJ2-7	CSARGLRASGAYEQYF	TGCAGTGCTAGAGGGCTCAGGGCTAGCGGGGCGTACGAGCAGTACTTC
NA	TRBV7-3	TRBD1	TRBJ2-7	CASSLTGQLDEQYF	TGTGCCAGCAGCCTCACGGGACAGCTCGACGAGCAGTACTTC
NA	TRBV29-1	TRBD2	TRBJ2-1	CSVAGTSGGTSYNEQFF	TGCAGCGTAGCCGGTACTAGCGGGGGTACTTCCTACAATGAGCAGTTCTTC
once	TRBV5-1	NA	TRBJ2-5	CASSFGDNTQGTQYF	TGTGCCAGCAGCTTCGGTGATAACACCCAGGGAACCCAGTACTTC
NA	TRBV25-1	NA	TRBJ1-3	CASSRGNTIYF	TGTGCCAGCAGTCGTGGAAACACCATATATTTT
NA	TRBV19	NA	TRBJ1-2	CASSIERSPYGYTF	TGTGCCAGTAGTATAGAGAGATCTCCGTATGGCTACACCTTC
NA	TRBV7-7	NA	TRBJ1-6	CASSVRGANSPLHF	TGTGCCAGCAGTGTGCGGGGCGCGAATTCCCCCCTCCACTTT
NA	TRBV11-2	NA	TRBJ1-4	CASSVDQVLF	TGTGCCAGCAGCGTAGACCAGGTGCTTTTT
NA	TRBV9	NA	TRBJ2-1	CASSLFLERVNAQFF	TGTGCCAGCAGCTTATTCTTGGAGAGGGTTAATGCGCAGTTCTTC
many	TRBV19	NA	TRBJ2-7	CASSASSGATSSYEQYF	TGTGCCAGTAGTGCGTCGTCGGGGGCTACCAGCTCCTACGAGCAGTACTTC
many	TRBV7-8	NA	TRBJ2-3	CASSRVGRTTADTQYF	TGTGCCAGCAGCCGAGTGGGACGGACCACCGCAGATACGCAGTATTTT
NA	TRBV20-1	NA	TRBJ2-3	CSARDTTADTQYF	TGCAGTGCTAGAGATACGACAGCAGATACGCAGTATTTT
NA	TRBV10-3	NA	TRBJ1-1	CAISQTDMNTEAFF	TGTGCCATCAGCCAGACAGATATGAACACTGAAGCTTTCTTT